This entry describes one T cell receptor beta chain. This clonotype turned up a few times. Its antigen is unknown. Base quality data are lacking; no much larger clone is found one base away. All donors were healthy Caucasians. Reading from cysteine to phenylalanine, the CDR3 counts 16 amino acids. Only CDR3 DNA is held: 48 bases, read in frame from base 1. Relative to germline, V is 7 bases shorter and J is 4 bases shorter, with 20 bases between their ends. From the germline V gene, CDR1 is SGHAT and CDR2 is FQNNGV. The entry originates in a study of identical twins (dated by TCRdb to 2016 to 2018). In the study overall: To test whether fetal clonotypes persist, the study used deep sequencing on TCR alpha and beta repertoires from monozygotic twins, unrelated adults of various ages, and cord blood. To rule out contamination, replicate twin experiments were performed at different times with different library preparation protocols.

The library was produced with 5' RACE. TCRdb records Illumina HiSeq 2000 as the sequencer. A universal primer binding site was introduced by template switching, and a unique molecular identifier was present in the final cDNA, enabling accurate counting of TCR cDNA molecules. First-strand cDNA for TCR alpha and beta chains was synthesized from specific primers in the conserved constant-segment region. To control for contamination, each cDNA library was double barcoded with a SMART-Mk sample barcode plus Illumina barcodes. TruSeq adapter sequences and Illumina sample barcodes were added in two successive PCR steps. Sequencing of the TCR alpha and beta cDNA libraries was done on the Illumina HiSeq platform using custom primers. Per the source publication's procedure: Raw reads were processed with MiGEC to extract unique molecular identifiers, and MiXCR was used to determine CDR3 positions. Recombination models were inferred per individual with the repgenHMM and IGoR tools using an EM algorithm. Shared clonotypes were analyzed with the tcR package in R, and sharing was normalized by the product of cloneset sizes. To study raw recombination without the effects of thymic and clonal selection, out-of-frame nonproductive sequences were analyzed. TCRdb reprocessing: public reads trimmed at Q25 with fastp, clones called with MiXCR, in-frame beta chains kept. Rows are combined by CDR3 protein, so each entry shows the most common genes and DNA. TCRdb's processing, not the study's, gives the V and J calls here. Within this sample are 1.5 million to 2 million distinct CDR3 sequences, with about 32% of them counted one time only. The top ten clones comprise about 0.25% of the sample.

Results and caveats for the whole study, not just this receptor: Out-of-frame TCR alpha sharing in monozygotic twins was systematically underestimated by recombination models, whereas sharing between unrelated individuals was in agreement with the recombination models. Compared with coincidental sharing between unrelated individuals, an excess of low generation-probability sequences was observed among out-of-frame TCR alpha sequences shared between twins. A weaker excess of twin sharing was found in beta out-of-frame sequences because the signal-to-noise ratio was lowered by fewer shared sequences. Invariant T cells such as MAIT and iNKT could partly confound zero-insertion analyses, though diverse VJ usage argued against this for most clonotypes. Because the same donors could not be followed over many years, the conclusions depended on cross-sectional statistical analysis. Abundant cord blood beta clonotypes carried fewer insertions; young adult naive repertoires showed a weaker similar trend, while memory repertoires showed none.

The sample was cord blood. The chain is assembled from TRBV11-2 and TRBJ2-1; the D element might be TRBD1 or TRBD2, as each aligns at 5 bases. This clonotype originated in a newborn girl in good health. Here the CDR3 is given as CASKLLGAPDYNEQFF. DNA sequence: TGTGCCAGCAAACTCCTCGGGGCCCCAGATTACAATGAGCAGTTCTTC.